Sequencing of this T cell receptor (beta chain) was carried out in a study of blood T cell repertoires in COVID-19. About the study: The analysed material was cDNA or gDNA that came from T cells, B-cell-depleted T cells, or PBMCs.

Germline values: CDR1 SGHTA, CDR2 FQGNSA. Trimming removed 5 bases at V and 4 bases at J, with 17 bases between. This CDR3 has 15 amino acids. TCRdb keeps only in-frame clones here, not all; method: immunoSEQ multiplex PCR. The table has some 100,000 clones, roughly 84% seen once. This receptor was taken from a young man in a cohort sampled during active COVID-19. The genes are TRBV7-2 and TRBJ2-5, with a weak D call TRBD2 (6 bases). The sequencing input was peripheral blood. The CDR3 is CASSPQGGVGETQYF. The CDR3 nucleotides are TGTGCCAGCAGCCCCCAAGGAGGGGTGGGAGAGACCCAGTACTTC.